A single sample is the source of the 8 T cell receptor beta chains below, sequenced in a study of OX40 agonist ivuxolimab in advanced cancers. Here immunoSEQ multiplex PCR was the method, and the copy in TCRdb shows in-frame clones only, minus some. The table lists 60,000 to 70,000 clones, roughly four fifths of them singletons. Sequences were derived from CD4+ or CD8+ T cells sorted from blood, sampled in a trial of the OX40 agonist ivuxolimab. The receptors stem from an adult with an advanced solid tumor such as melanoma, head and neck, liver or kidney cancer.

This chain connects TRBV11-2 to TRBJ1-1; D ambiguous. V dropped 5 bases and J dropped 3 bases, with 4 bases sitting between them. CDR1 SGHAT and CDR2 FQNNGV come from the germline V gene. The CDR3 has 11 residues. CDR3 region: CASSPDTEAFF. The CDR3 DNA follows: TGTGCCAGCAGCCCCGACACTGAAGCTTTCTTT.

V gene TRBV6-6 combines with J gene TRBJ1-2; the D gene is possibly TRBD1 (6 bases). Germline lookup yields CDR1 MNHNY and CDR2 SVGAGI (reference sequence). The length of the CDR3 is 13 residues. V dropped 6 bases and J dropped 6 bases, with 14 bases sitting between them. CDR3 nucleotide sequence: TGTGCCAGCAGATTGACAGGTTGGGATGGCTACACCTTC. Translation: CASRLTGWDGYTF.

The chain combines TRBV11-2 with TRBJ2-1, with D maybe TRBD2 (5 bases). The CDR3 is 14 residues long. Trimming took 0 bases from V and 7 from J, leaving 10 bases between them. Germline CDR1 and CDR2: SGHAT and FQNNGV. This CDR3 is CASSLDRGPNEQFF. The CDR3 bases are TGTGCCAGCAGCTTAGATCGAGGGCCGAATGAGCAGTTCTTC.

V and J are TRBV7-2 and TRBJ1-2; D is unresolved. This CDR3 is built from 13 residues. Trimming left V 3 bases short and J 5 bases short, with 10 bases between. The V gene's germline CDR1 is SGHTA and CDR2 FQGNSA. CDR3 residues: CASSFDSTYGYTF. The CDR3 DNA reads as TGTGCCAGCAGCTTCGATTCCACGTATGGCTACACCTTC.

This clone showed up just a few times. The chain has TRBV5-6 and TRBJ2-7; no reliable D call. The CDR3 has 13 amino acids. V gave up 0 bases and J gave up 6 bases, with 10 bases separating them. Germline assignment: CDR1 SGHDT and CDR2 YYEEEE. CDR3 loop: CASSLVLRVEQYF. The CDR3 nucleotides read TGTGCCAGCAGCTTGGTACTACGGGTCGAGCAGTACTTC.

This clone was observed a single time. This rearrangement joins TRBV27 to TRBJ2-6, with TRBD1 identical over 7 bases. This CDR3 has 17 amino acids. Trimming at V came to 10 bases and at J to 0 bases, leaving 12 bases not matched to a gene. Germline CDR1 and CDR2: MNHEY and SMNVEV (reference sequence). CDR3 bases: TGTGCCACTGGAGCCGGACAGGACTTCTCTGGGGCCAACGTCCTGACTTTC. This codes for CATGAGQDFSGANVLTF. Based on the CDR3 plus reference TRBV27 and TRBJ2-6, the full variable domain is EAQVTQNPRYLITVTGKKLTVTCSQNMNHEYMSWYRQDPGLGLRQIYYSMNVEVTDKGDVPEGYKVSRKEKRNFPLILESPSPNQTSLYFCATGAGQDFSGANVLTFGAGSRLTVL.

This chain links TRBV5-4 with TRBJ1-2; D uncertain. V was trimmed by 5 bases and J by 4 bases, leaving 18 bases between them. The germline V gene has CDR1 SGHNT and CDR2 YYREEE (reference sequence). The CDR3 spans 15 residues. This CDR3 is CASRPGLAVSYGYTF. The DNA for the CDR3 is TGTGCCAGCAGGCCGGGCCTGGCAGTTAGCTATGGCTACACCTTC.

This clone was observed a handful of times. The J gene is TRBJ1-3, the V gene TRBV28; 7 bases are a match to TRBD1. The CDR3 consists of 14 residues. J gave up 0 bases and V 11 bases, and 7 bases lay outside the gene matches. The germline V gene has CDR1 MDHEN and CDR2 SYDVKM. CDR3 sequence: CAVQGTFSGNTIYF. CDR3 sequence (DNA): TGTGCCGTACAGGGGACCTTCTCTGGAAACACCATATATTTT.